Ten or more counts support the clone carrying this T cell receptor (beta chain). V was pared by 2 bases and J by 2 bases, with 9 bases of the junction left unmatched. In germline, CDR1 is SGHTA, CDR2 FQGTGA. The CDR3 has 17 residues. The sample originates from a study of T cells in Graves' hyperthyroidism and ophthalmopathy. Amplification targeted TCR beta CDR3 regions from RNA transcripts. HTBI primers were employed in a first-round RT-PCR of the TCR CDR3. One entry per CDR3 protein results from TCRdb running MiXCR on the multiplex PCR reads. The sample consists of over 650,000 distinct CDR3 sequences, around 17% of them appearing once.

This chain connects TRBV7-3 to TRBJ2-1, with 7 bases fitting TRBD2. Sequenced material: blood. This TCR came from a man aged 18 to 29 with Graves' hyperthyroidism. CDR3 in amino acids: CASSLVPGGGPYNEQFF. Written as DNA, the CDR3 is TGTGCCAGCAGCTTAGTCCCGGGGGGAGGTCCCTACAATGAGCAGTTCTTC.